This passage covers 26 T cell receptor beta chains from one sample sequenced in a study of T cell responses to AZD1222 COVID-19 vaccine. This table comes from immunoSEQ multiplex PCR, and its TCRdb copy is limited to in-frame clones, with some not included. The profile shows 95,000 or so clones, roughly 88% of them singletons. The sample here was peripheral blood, taken on day 0 of AZD1222 vaccination. The receptors originated from an adult in good health.

This rearrangement joins TRBV5-1 to TRBJ2-2, with 8 bases matching TRBD1. Per germline, CDR1 SGHRS and CDR2 YFSETQ. With 4 bases clipped from V and 7 bases from J, the junction kept 3 bases outside the gene matches. The CDR3 contains 13 residues. CDR3 bases: TGCGCCAGCAGCCCCAGGGGGCACGGGGAGCTGTTTTTT. Its protein product is CASSPRGHGELFF.

The chain combines TRBV25-1 with TRBJ1-2, with 8 bases lining up with TRBD1. The CDR3 runs to 16 residues. Germline loops: CDR1 MGHDK, CDR2 SYGVNS. V was clipped by 3 bases and J by 2 bases; unmatched bases: 8. The CDR3 here is CASSDPGQETNYGYTF. The CDR3 nucleotides are TGTGCCAGCAGTGACCCGGGACAGGAGACCAACTATGGCTACACCTTC.

This chain joins TRBV6-5 and TRBJ1-1; D may be TRBD1 (5 bases). Germline V gives CDR1 MNHEY, CDR2 SVGAGI. V lost 2 bases to trimming and J lost 1 base, with 14 bases between them. The CDR3 is 16 residues long. This chain's CDR3 is CASSYPGDSQNTEAFF. In DNA form, the CDR3 reads TGTGCCAGCAGTTACCCCGGGGACTCACAGAACACTGAAGCTTTCTTT.

J is TRBJ1-2 and V is TRBV6-5, with no clear D. CDR3 length: 15 residues. Trimming removed 2 bases at V and 0 bases at J, with 10 bases between. Germline lookup yields CDR1 MNHEY and CDR2 SVGAGI. The CDR3, as DNA: TGTGCCAGCAGTTACAAGGCGGTAGCTAACTATGGCTACACCTTC. This gives the protein CASSYKAVANYGYTF.

V gene TRBV27 combines with J gene TRBJ2-7; 9 nucleotides line up with TRBD2. Unmatched junction bases numbered 5, after V lost 4 bases and J lost 4 bases. The CDR3 spans 14 residues. CDR1 and CDR2 from the germline V gene are MNHEY and SMNVEV (reference sequence). The CDR3 spells CASSSRGGWYEQYF. For the CDR3, the DNA is TGTGCCAGCAGTTCGCGGGGGGGCTGGTACGAGCAGTACTTC.

The CDR3 bases are TGTGCCAGCAGCCAAGAAGGGCAGGGTAGAAACACCATATATTTT. Translation gives CASSQEGQGRNTIYF. This chain connects TRBV3-1 (or the pseudogene TRBV3-2) to TRBJ1-3; D possibly corresponds to TRBD1 (5 bases). The CDR3 contains 15 residues. In germline, CDR1 is LGHDT, CDR2 YNNKEL (reference sequence). V gave up 0 bases and J gave up 5 bases, with 11 bases separating them.

The chain links TRBV18 to TRBJ2-1, with D tentatively TRBD1 (5 bases). Trimming shortened V by 6 bases and J by 5 bases, and 11 bases separated the two germline ends. This CDR3 comprises 13 residues. The V gene's germline CDR1 is KGHSH and CDR2 LQKENI. The CDR3 DNA follows: TGTGCCAGCTCTACGACAGCTAACAATGAGCAGTTCTTC. Translating it yields CASSTTANNEQFF.

V and J are TRBV6-5 and TRBJ1-4; a possible D gene is TRBD1 (5 bases). V gave up 5 bases and J gave up 0 bases, with 10 bases separating them. Germline loops: CDR1 MNHEY, CDR2 SVGAGI. The CDR3 loop spans 15 amino acids. CDR3: CASSLQGATNEKLFF. The CDR3 DNA follows: TGTGCCAGCAGTCTTCAAGGGGCAACTAATGAAAAACTGTTTTTT.

V usage is TRBV4-1 and J usage is TRBJ1-6; D not resolved. This CDR3 contains 14 residues. Germline V gene sequence: CDR1 MGHRA, CDR2 YSYEKL. Trimming removed 0 bases from V and 10 bases from J, with 10 bases in between. The CDR3 region is CASSQDSVGSPLHF. CDR3 nucleotides: TGCGCCAGCAGCCAAGATAGTGTTGGGTCACCCCTCCACTTT.

The chain combines TRBV7-9 with TRBJ1-2; perhaps TRBD1 as D (5 bases). CDR1 SEHNR and CDR2 FQNEAQ come from the germline V gene (reference sequence). The CDR3 has 13 residues. V was pared by 2 bases and J by 5 bases, with 9 bases between. The CDR3 reads CASSLSAGYGYTF. The CDR3 DNA reads TGTGCCAGCAGCTTAAGTGCAGGGTATGGCTACACCTTC.

V gene TRBV7-8 combines with J gene TRBJ1-2, with D hard to call. The CDR3 is made up of 13 amino acids. Germline V gene sequence: CDR1 SGHVS, CDR2 FQNEAQ. Deletions cut 5 bases from V and 0 bases from J, with 7 bases between. CDR3 sequence: CASSRDPNYGYTF. The CDR3 region has the DNA TGTGCCAGCAGCCGTGATCCTAACTATGGCTACACCTTC.

Here the CDR3 DNA reads TGCGCCAGCAGCTTAGGGGACGGTTCCTACGAGCAGTACTTC. It translates to CASSLGDGSYEQYF. The J gene is TRBJ2-7, the V gene TRBV5-1; TRBD1 or TRBD2 may be the D gene (5 bases each). Trimming pared 2 bases from V and 1 base from J, leaving 10 bases between. This CDR3 has 14 amino acids. CDR1 SGHRS and CDR2 YFSETQ come from the germline V gene.

This clone was observed once. The rearrangement joins TRBV14 to TRBJ2-7, with unresolved D. The CDR3 spans 12 residues. Trimming took 6 bases from V and 6 from J, leaving 12 bases between them. From germline, CDR1 is SGHDN and CDR2 FVKESK. CDR3 region: CASSQIRTEQYF. CDR3 nucleotides: TGTGCCAGCAGTCAAATAAGGACCGAGCAGTACTTC.

The V and J genes are TRBV19 and TRBJ2-3; possible D gene TRBD1, 5 bases. Trimming shortened V by 9 bases and J by 4 bases, and 14 bases separated the two germline ends. The CDR3 runs 13 residues. Per the germline V gene, CDR1 is LNHDA and CDR2 is SQIVND (reference sequence). The CDR3 DNA is TGTGCCAGCAGGGAACGTTCCCCAGATACGCAGTATTTT. It translates to CASRERSPDTQYF.

The chain carries TRBV27 and TRBJ2-3, with D unresolved. V lost 4 bases and J lost 1, with 3 bases in between. CDR3 length equals 12 residues. Per the germline V gene, CDR1 is MNHEY and CDR2 is SMNVEV (reference sequence). CDR3: CASSYGTDTQYF. In nucleotides, the CDR3 is TGTGCCAGCAGTTACGGCACAGATACGCAGTATTTT.

The chain has TRBV5-1 and TRBJ1-5; D unclear. The germline gives CDR1 SGHRS, CDR2 YFSETQ. V lost 0 bases and J 3 bases, leaving 7 bases between the germline ends. The CDR3 is made up of 14 amino acids. CDR3 bases: TGCGCCAGCAGCTTGGGAGACCTCAATCAGCCCCAGCATTTT. Its protein is CASSLGDLNQPQHF.

This clone has only one observation. The V gene is TRBV12-3 or TRBV12-4, the J gene TRBJ2-3; the D is unclear. The CDR3 extends over 13 amino acids. V lost 1 base and J 3 bases, leaving 5 bases between the germline ends. This CDR3 is CASSLEATDTQYF. As DNA, the CDR3 is TGTGCCAGCAGTTTAGAGGCTACAGATACGCAGTATTTT.

This sequence joins TRBV6-5 and TRBJ1-2, with D uncertain. This CDR3 comprises 11 residues. The germline gives CDR1 MNHEY, CDR2 SVGAGI. V gave up 10 bases and J gave up 8 bases, with 14 bases separating them. CDR3: CATCGVGGYTF. The CDR3 nucleotides read TGTGCCACCTGCGGGGTGGGGGGCTACACCTTC.

The chain joins TRBV6-5 to TRBJ2-3; perhaps TRBD1 as D (6 bases). This CDR3 is 12 amino acids long. V lost 0 bases to trimming and J lost 8 bases, with 6 bases between them. CDR1 is MNHEY and CDR2 is SVGAGI in the germline V gene. In DNA, the CDR3 is TGTGCCAGCAGTTACTCAGGGGGTACGCAGTATTTT. Translation: CASSYSGGTQYF.

The chain couples TRBV4-1 to TRBJ2-3; 8 nucleotides match TRBD2. The V segment lost 1 base and the J segment 2 bases; nucleotides outside the gene matches: 8. Germline V gene data show CDR1 as MGHRA and CDR2 as YSYEKL. The CDR3 covers 17 residues. CDR3 sequence: CASSQAPPGGHTDTQYF. The CDR3 bases are TGCGCCAGCAGCCAAGCCCCCCCGGGGGGGCACACAGATACGCAGTATTTT.

V usage is TRBV5-1 and J usage is TRBJ2-1; D unresolved. CDR1 and CDR2 (germline): SGHRS, YFSETQ. The CDR3 loop spans 15 amino acids. Trimming pared 4 bases from V and 0 bases from J, leaving 11 bases between. CDR3 region: CASSMTTSSYNEQFF. The DNA for the CDR3 is TGCGCCAGCAGCATGACAACCAGCTCCTACAATGAGCAGTTCTTC.

This clone appeared once. This chain connects TRBV27 to TRBJ1-6; the D gene is possibly TRBD1 (6 bases). The V gene lost 5 bases and the J gene lost 9 bases, with 29 bases spanning the gap. From germline, CDR1 is MNHEY and CDR2 SMNVEV (reference sequence). The CDR3 is 19 residues long. The CDR3 is CASSPVGGARVPRTSPLHF. The CDR3 DNA reads TGTGCCAGCAGTCCCGTTGGGGGGGCCCGAGTCCCGAGGACTTCACCCCTCCACTTT.

The J gene is TRBJ2-6, the V gene TRBV4-1; D ambiguous. The length of the CDR3 is 20 residues. Between the trimmed V and J ends, which lost 1 base and 0 bases, there was a span of 19 bases. Looked up from germline, CDR1 is MGHRA and CDR2 is YSYEKL. CDR3 sequence: CASSQVLERRTSSGANVLTF. CDR3 nucleotide sequence: TGCGCCAGCAGCCAAGTCCTGGAACGACGAACCTCCTCTGGGGCCAACGTCCTGACTTTC.

Only one count was recorded for this clone. J is TRBJ2-1 and V is TRBV7-9, with D perhaps matching TRBD1 or TRBD2 (7 bases each). Germline CDR1 is SEHNR and CDR2 is FQNEAQ (reference sequence). V gave up 6 bases and J gave up 6 bases, with 12 bases separating them. The length of the CDR3 is 13 residues. The DNA for the CDR3 is TGTGCCAGCAGTCCCAGGGGGGGCAATGAGCAGTTCTTC. Translated: CASSPRGGNEQFF.

The chain uses TRBV6-1 and TRBJ1-5; possible D gene TRBD1, 5 bases. The CDR3 is made up of 13 amino acids. Germline assignment: CDR1 MNHNS and CDR2 SASEGT. V lost 2 bases and J lost 6, with 8 bases in between. The CDR3 protein is CASSERGRQPQHF. DNA for the CDR3: TGTGCCAGCAGTGAAAGGGGACGTCAGCCCCAGCATTTT.

J is TRBJ1-1 and V is TRBV19; D not resolved. The CDR3 sequence is 15 residues long. Germline V gene data show CDR1 as LNHDA and CDR2 as SQIVND (reference sequence). The germline V and J ends were trimmed by 7 bases and 1 base, with 16 bases remaining between them. The CDR3 protein is CASKVRTPPNTEAFF. The CDR3 nucleotides read TGTGCCAGTAAAGTCAGGACCCCCCCGAACACTGAAGCTTTCTTT.